This T cell receptor beta chain was recovered during a study of blood T cell repertoires in COVID-19. Study summary: Sources were T cells, B-cell-depleted T cells, or PBMCs; the material itself was cDNA or gDNA.

Authors' methods: For nucleated cells, counts were estimated from reference gene primer amplification. Clones were read by immunoSEQ multiplex PCR, and TCRdb kept only the in-frame ones, dropping some. For V, J and clone size, that table is used; D and trimming come from the DNA. The table lists about 240,000 clones, 82% of them singletons. The sequenced sample was peripheral blood. This TCR was sampled from a woman aged 70-85 years with acute or convalescent COVID-19.

CDR3 amino acids: CASSRSNQFESTDTQYF. The DNA for the CDR3 is TGCGCCAGCAGCCGTTCGAATCAGTTTGAAAGCACAGATACGCAGTATTTT. The chain employs TRBV4-1 and TRBJ2-3; D gene uncertain. The CDR3 loop spans 17 amino acids. Deletions cut 4 bases from V and 0 bases from J, with 17 bases between. Germline V gene data show CDR1 as MGHRA and CDR2 as YSYEKL.